This T cell receptor (beta chain) stems from a study of neoadjuvant anti-PD-1 for oral cavity cancer. The wider study: Non-progressing patients received a fourth nivolumab dose near day 43, then surgery on days 50-56.

CDR1 is SGHRS, CDR2 YFSETQ, per germline. This CDR3 has 15 residues. Trimming took 3 bases from V and 1 from J; bases not matched to a gene: 1. Here immunoSEQ multiplex PCR was the method, and the copy in TCRdb shows in-frame clones only, minus some. The table lists around 81,000 clones, approximately 84% of them singletons. Study conclusions and caveats: Pretreatment Treg/Th17 ratio correlated inversely with post-treatment tumor clonality.

With respect to this clone: As yet, its antigen is unknown.

Patients had newly diagnosed, untreated stage II-IVA oral cavity squamous cell carcinoma. This sequence originates from a person aged 35-79 years with oral cavity squamous cell carcinoma. The chain employs TRBV5-1 and TRBJ2-7; 13 nucleotides agree with TRBD2. Source: PBMCs, taken before nivolumab (anti-PD-1) treatment. CDR3 nucleotide sequence: TGCGCCAGCAGCTCACTAGCGGGGGGGTCCTACGAGCAGTACTTC. Protein: CASSSLAGGSYEQYF.